A selection of T cell receptor beta chains follows, all from one sample in a study of beta chain features in type 1 diabetes. Profiled with immunoSEQ multiplex PCR; TCRdb holds only in-frame clones, not every one. The sample holds 140,000 to 150,000 clones, roughly 53% seen once. Sequencing used Tregs from blood. Receptor source: a man younger than 30 in good health. The conserved cysteine and the conserved F or W are not part of the CDR3 here. Each record gives: clone size, V gene, J gene, CDR3 protein. Not every row has a clone size; where given, it reads once, few, many or a size class.

>NA|TRBV28|TRBJ2-7
ASSATPPGGDEQY
>NA|TRBV6-6|TRBJ2-7
ASRARGEQY
>NA|TRBV18|TRBJ1-3
ASSPQGAGNTIY
>NA|TRBV30|TRBJ2-3
ACAPRGAPDTQY
>few|TRBV28|TRBJ1-3
ASTPFWGQAGNTIY
>NA|TRBV7-3|TRBJ1-1
ASSLGGSNTEAF
>NA|TRBV18|TRBJ2-7
ASSTSGSSYEQY
>few|TRBV18|TRBJ2-2
ASSPSRRTGELF
>once|TRBV7-6|TRBJ2-1
ASSLRGLFSYNEQF
>NA|TRBV7-9|TRBJ2-1
ASSPTGSTMSGQF
>NA|TRBV7-2|TRBJ2-1
ASSRGGSSYNEQF
>NA|TRBV27|TRBJ2-4
ASSPLGTIKNIQY
>NA|TRBV19|TRBJ2-7
ASSIRARGNEQY
>few|TRBV18|TRBJ1-1
ASSPQGALQHSEAF
>NA|TRBV6-5|TRBJ2-7
ASGGQGVGRQY
>NA|TRBV5-1|TRBJ2-7
ASSLVSGLAEYEQY
>NA|TRBV28|TRBJ2-6
ASSFPGTSSGANVLT
>few|TRBV18|TRBJ1-4
ASSATGPNEKLF
>few|TRBV7-9|TRBJ2-7
ASSSVGRGPSYEQY
>NA|TRBV6-6|TRBJ2-1
ASTQAQGAYNEQF
>few|TRBV27|TRBJ2-7
ASSPYRSSYEQY
>NA|TRBV29-1|TRBJ2-5
SVVEGFGETQY
>once|TRBV7-8|TRBJ1-1
AAMREAF
>NA|TRBV7-2|TRBJ2-3
ASSSYGTSGRAPNAQY
>NA|TRBV5-4|TRBJ1-4
ASSFHGLNEKLF
>NA|TRBV30|TRBJ1-5
AWSVGKGNSNQPQH
>NA|TRBV7-9|TRBJ1-1
ASSLVQGMNTEAF
>few|TRBV6-1|TRBJ2-7
ASKRTSGPYEQY
>once|TRBV19|TRBJ2-1
ASSIRGGDNEQF
>NA|TRBV6-1|TRBJ2-7
ASRGDTTYEQY
>few|TRBV6-5|TRBJ1-2
ASSSLDRDDYGYT
>few|TRBV6-6|TRBJ1-5
ASSYGDSRQPQH
>NA|TRBV10-3|TRBJ1-2
AIDPHGQGRFGYT
>NA|TRBV5-8|TRBJ2-1
ASSLHGQGAYNEQF
>NA|TRBV19|TRBJ1-2
ASSISGTGYGYT
>NA|TRBV30|TRBJ2-5
AWELELQETQY
>NA|TRBV7-7|TRBJ1-5
ASSLAKGQGRKAQH
>few|TRBV9|TRBJ1-2
ASSQRPGTNYGYT
>few|TRBV7-3|TRBJ1-3
ASSQGGLSGNTIY
>NA|TRBV4-2|TRBJ1-2
ASSQDRGFYGYT
>NA|TRBV20-1|TRBJ2-3
SATPGETQY
>NA|TRBV13|TRBJ2-3
ASSLRGSTDTQY
>once|TRBV4-2|TRBJ1-5
ASSQDRYNQPQH
>NA|TRBV6-5|TRBJ1-2
ASSRQGRRGYT
>NA|TRBV7-9|TRBJ2-7
ASSPPDFYEQY
>few|TRBV9|TRBJ2-4
ASSPRDRARNIQY
>few|TRBV29-1|TRBJ1-1
SVGGLLGQGYSEAF
>few|TRBV11-2|TRBJ2-4
ASSLDHGAENIQY
>NA|TRBV4-3|TRBJ1-4
ASSHGSLGTGYNEKLF
>NA|TRBV11-2|TRBJ2-7
ASSLDGREYEQY
>NA|TRBV4-2|TRBJ2-3
ASSQLEAAGGFGDTQY
>few|TRBV7-9|TRBJ1-2
ASSPGQGAKEDGYT
>NA|TRBV19|TRBJ2-1
ASNNRGREQF
>NA|TRBV18|TRBJ2-7
ASSPGTHRGKYEQY